The present entry profiles one TCR beta chain with its context. This receptor's antigen is unknown. Base qualities are not provided; no much larger clone lies one nucleotide away. Stable Graves' hyperthyroidism was defined as no progression to ophthalmopathy during 18 months of follow-up. The hyperthyroidism patients were between 18 and 65 years old and newly diagnosed, with a disease duration of less than 2 months. The study excluded patients with uncontrolled infections, other autoimmune diseases, pregnancy or lactation. Diagnoses relied on clinical symptoms, serum thyroxine and TRAb, thyroid ultrasound and orbital computed tomography. PBMCs were isolated from around 10 ml of fresh peripheral blood by Ficoll-Paque density gradient centrifugation. Trizol reagent was used to extract total RNA, and RNA quality was then checked on an Agilent 2100 Bioanalyzer. These data originate in a study of T cells in Graves' hyperthyroidism and ophthalmopathy (dated by TCRdb to the late 2010s). Describing the broader study: Peripheral blood samples were taken at initial diagnosis, before any treatment was given. The paper describes TCR Vbeta CDR3 sequencing of around 140 peripheral blood samples, made up of 40 to 45 ophthalmopathy patients, around 78 hyperthyroidism patients and roughly 17 progressor patients. The 95 to 100 discovery patients were randomly divided into training and test sets at a 7:3 ratio. TCR V-J signatures able to tell the groups apart were searched for in a discovery cohort of approximately 95 patients, of whom 40 to 45 had Graves' ophthalmopathy and roughly 59 had stable Graves' hyperthyroidism. Prospective prediction of ophthalmopathy was tested in an independent validation cohort of 18 hyperthyroidism patients and some 17 patients who later progressed to ophthalmopathy. After blood sampling, hyperthyroidism patients were treated with methimazole at a starting dose of 30 mg daily, and ophthalmopathy patients were treated with high-dose intravenous methylprednisolone. In more than 5 Graves' hyperthyroidism patients, the study also compared T-cell repertoires from thyroid tissue with T-cell repertoires from blood. What the authors observed across the whole study: Blood samples also contained most of the expanded thyroid clonotypes (frequency above 0.001), which suggests that blood repertoires may reflect thyroid immune responses. No statistical method was used to set the sample size in advance, and investigators knew the group allocation. In validation, the model predicted progression to ophthalmopathy a median of roughly six months before onset, with roughly 71% sensitivity and around 76% specificity. A 13 V-J signature model separated ophthalmopathy from stable hyperthyroidism, with nearly 90% sensitivity and 81.08% specificity in cross-validation and 80%/75% in testing.

CDR3 length: 14 amino acids, cysteine to phenylalanine. Only the CDR3 region is kept as DNA, spanning 42 bases read in frame from base 1. V is shortened by 6 bases, J by 5 bases, and the region joining them spans 18 bases. Based on the germline V gene (reference sequence), the CDR1 and CDR2 sequences are DFQATT and SNEGSKA. Amplification of TCR beta CDR3 regions was carried out from RNA transcripts. The TCR CDR3 was subjected to a first round of RT-PCR using the HTBI primer set and the Qiagen OneStep RT-PCR kit. A second multiplex PCR round built the libraries, followed by size selection and purification. Sequencing of the libraries was done on an Illumina HiSeq2000 using paired-end 100 bp reads. As for the authors' bioinformatics: Raw data were processed with SOAPnuke, discarding reads with adapters, uncalled bases, mean Phred below 15, or no exact constant-primer or identifier match. High-quality paired reads were merged with COPE v1.2.5, and unique nucleotide sequences were defined as clonotypes. MiTCR v1.1 was used to align the clonotypes against IMGT TRBV, TRBD and TRBJ reference segments. The analysis was restricted to V-J combinations with a frequency above 0.0001, which together covered 99.2% of the repertoires. The TCS score was defined as F50 (clonal expansion) divided by E x V (chaos), with BLOSUM62-based TCRdist calculated between CDR3 peptides within each V-J. Welch's t-statistics and random forest reduced roughly 540 V-J features to about 13, which were used in a naive Bayes classifier (R e1071). TCRdb handled the public reads itself, with Q25 trimming in fastp and clone calling in MiXCR, and kept productive beta chains. Each entry is one CDR3 protein sequence, shown with its most common DNA and genes. TCRdb's processing, not the authors', yielded these V and J calls. The sample table lists under 350,000 distinct CDR3 sequences, roughly a fifth of them with a count of one. Of the sample, around 50% falls within the top ten clones.

This chain joins TRBV20-1 to TRBJ2-3; the D call could be TRBD1 or TRBD2, with each sharing 6 bases. This receptor was identified in a woman in her 50s with Graves' hyperthyroidism. The sample taken for sequencing was blood. CDR3 reads: CSAPGLGGIDTQYF. The DNA is as follows: TGCAGTGCCCCTGGCTTGGGGGGCATAGATACGCAGTATTTT.